The 9 T cell receptor beta chains reported below all come from one sample, sequenced in a study of cytomegalovirus exposure and HLA in healthy donors. PCR was performed using 60 Vbeta and 13 Jbeta primers. TCRdb keeps only in-frame clones here, not all; method: immunoSEQ multiplex PCR. The sample has about 200,000 clones, roughly 78% seen once. Material: PBMCs. These receptors originate from a woman under 40 in good health and CMV-seropositive.

The V gene is TRBV7-6, the J gene TRBJ2-6, with TRBD2 matching 13 bases. The CDR3 covers 20 residues. The V gene end was trimmed by 5 bases and the J gene end by 2 bases; junction bases not matched to a gene: 12. The germline CDR1 and CDR2 sequences are SGHVS and FNYEAQ. CDR3 protein: CASSDFQLAGGPAGANVLTF. DNA of the CDR3: TGTGCCAGCAGCGACTTCCAACTAGCGGGGGGGCCGGCTGGGGCCAACGTCCTGACTTTC.

The CDR3 reads CSVEDLTGDEKLFF. The CDR3 nucleotides are TGCAGCGTTGAAGATTTAACAGGGGATGAAAAACTGTTTTTT. This chain links TRBV29-1 with TRBJ1-4; 7 bases are shared with TRBD1. V dropped 0 bases and J dropped 6; count of bases not matched to a gene: 4. The CDR3 has 14 amino acids. Germline CDR1 SQVTM, CDR2 ANQGSEA.

The chain couples TRBV23-1 to TRBJ2-7, with D unclear. TRBV23-1 belongs to the ORF category, with a function that is uncertain. The length of the CDR3 is 11 residues. Deletions cut 5 bases from V and 3 bases from J, with 5 bases between. CDR3 in DNA: TGCGCCAGCAGTTTGCGCTACGAGCAGTACTTC. Translated: CASSLRYEQYF.

The chain joins TRBV29-1 to TRBJ1-1, with D tentatively TRBD1 (6 bases). This CDR3 region has 13 residues. Trimming left V 5 bases short and J 6 bases short, with 16 bases between. Germline V gene lookup returns CDR1 SQVTM and CDR2 ANQGSEA. The CDR3 DNA follows: TGCAGCGTTTCCGGGGGGCAAGACGCTGAAGCTTTCTTT. Translated, it gives CSVSGGQDAEAFF. The full variable domain, rest sourced from reference TRBV29-1 and TRBJ1-1, is SAVISQKPSRDICQRGTSLTIQCQVDSQVTMMFWYRQQPGQSLTLIATANQGSEATYESGFVIDKFPISRPNLTFSTLTVSNMSPEDSSIYLCSVSGGQDAEAFFGQGTRLTVV.

This chain joins TRBV5-1 and TRBJ2-7; D is undetermined. The CDR3 spans 14 residues. V lost 3 bases to trimming and J lost 2 bases, with 12 bases between them. The V gene's germline CDR1 is SGHRS and CDR2 YFSETQ. The chain's CDR3 is CASSSPGVPYEQYF. In DNA form, the CDR3 reads TGCGCCAGCAGCTCCCCCGGTGTTCCCTACGAGCAGTACTTC.

The chain has TRBV10-2 and TRBJ1-3; D is perhaps TRBD1 (6 bases). V lost 6 bases and J 0 bases, leaving 9 bases between the germline ends. Per the germline V gene, CDR1 is WSHSY and CDR2 is SAAADI. The CDR3 is 14 amino acids. The CDR3 bases are TGCGCCAGCAGGGGGGACATCTCTGGAAACACCATATATTTT. Translating it yields CASRGDISGNTIYF.

This clone was counted only a few times. CDR3 DNA: TGTGCCAGCAGCTCAGCTCGGGACAGGGCCTACGAGCAGTACTTC. Protein product: CASSSARDRAYEQYF. The chain uses TRBV7-2 and TRBJ2-7; 9 positions match TRBD1. J lost 2 bases, V lost 4 bases, and 6 bases had no gene match. The CDR3 runs to 15 residues. Germline loops: CDR1 SGHTA, CDR2 FQGNSA. The full variable domain, completed using reference TRBV7-2 and TRBJ2-7, is GAGVSQSPSNKVTEKGKDVELRCDPISGHTALYWYRQSLGQGLEFLIYFQGNSAPDKSGLPSDRFSAERTGGSVSTLTIQRTQQEDSAVYLCASSSARDRAYEQYFGPGTRLTVT.

The rearrangement links TRBV11-3 to TRBJ2-7; perhaps TRBD1 as D (6 bases). V lost 1 base and J 3 bases, leaving 16 bases between the germline ends. This CDR3 spans 16 amino acids. Per the germline V gene, CDR1 is SGHNT and CDR2 is YENEEA. The CDR3, as DNA: TGTGCCAGCAGCTTAGGAGGCTGGACAGAAGACTACGAGCAGTACTTC. This sequence encodes CASSLGGWTEDYEQYF.

J is TRBJ2-5 and V is TRBV30; D remains ambiguous. Germline values: CDR1 GTSNPN, CDR2 SVGIG (reference sequence). This CDR3 region has 12 residues. The ends were cut back, 2 bases at V and 5 bases at J, with 9 bases in the middle. The CDR3 DNA reads as TGTGCCTGGAGTCCGACCGGGGAGACCCAGTACTTC. Residues: CAWSPTGETQYF.